The next 23 T cell receptor beta chains were all read from a single sample in a study of T cell changes during pregnancy in multiple sclerosis. The assay was immunoSEQ multiplex PCR, and TCRdb's table has in-frame clones only and misses some. The sample lists tens of thousands of clones; roughly 91% were seen once. The sample consisted of CD4+ T cells from peripheral blood mononuclear cells, taken in the second trimester of pregnancy. The receptor source for this set is a female donor in good health, enrolled as a control in a pregnancy study.

The V gene is TRBV4-2, the J gene TRBJ2-6; a weak D match, TRBD1 (6 bases). Trimming removed 5 bases at V and 5 bases at J, with 13 bases between. This CDR3 contains 15 residues. Looked up from germline, CDR1 is LGHNA and CDR2 is YNFKEQ. The CDR3 region is CASSLYRDRANVLTF. In DNA, the CDR3 is TGTGCCAGCAGCTTATACCGGGACAGGGCCAACGTCCTGACTTTC.

The V and J genes are TRBV29-1 and TRBJ1-4, with 7 bases aligning to TRBD1. The germline V gene has CDR1 SQVTM and CDR2 ANQGSEA. This CDR3 has 13 residues. The trim removed 4 bases at V and 7 bases at J, leaving 6 bases unmatched. CDR3 amino acids: CSVGDRVSEKLFF. Written as DNA, the CDR3 is TGCAGCGTTGGCGACAGGGTTAGTGAAAAACTGTTTTTT.

The CDR3 region has the DNA TGTGCCAGCAGCTTCGGGGAGGGAACTGAAGCTTTCTTT. The encoded protein is CASSFGEGTEAFF. This chain links TRBV7-9 with TRBJ1-1, with D unresolved. Per the germline V gene, CDR1 is SEHNR and CDR2 is FQNEAQ (reference sequence). There are 13 residues in the CDR3. V was pared by 3 bases and J by 5 bases, with 10 bases between.

The chain recombines TRBV9 with TRBJ1-6; 7 nucleotides match TRBD1. The ends lost 4 bases at V and 10 bases at J; junction bases unmatched: 8. Looked up from germline, CDR1 is SGDLS and CDR2 is YYNGEE. The CDR3 is 14 amino acids. The CDR3 reads CASSPGTVRSPLHF. The CDR3 DNA reads TGTGCCAGCAGCCCTGGGACAGTCCGGTCACCCCTCCACTTT.

This rearrangement joins TRBV4-2 to TRBJ2-3; 9 nucleotides match TRBD2. This CDR3 contains 19 residues. The V segment lost 1 base and the J segment 6 bases; nucleotides outside the gene matches: 17. The germline gives CDR1 LGHNA, CDR2 YNFKEQ. CDR3 residues: CASSQGDWAGGEGADTQYF. As DNA, the CDR3 is TGTGCCAGCAGCCAAGGGGATTGGGCGGGGGGGGAAGGAGCGGATACGCAGTATTTT.

The rearrangement joins TRBV6-5 to TRBJ2-1, with 12 bases aligning to TRBD2. Looked up from germline, CDR1 is MNHEY and CDR2 is SVGAGI. J lost 6 bases, V lost 8 bases, and 5 bases had no gene match. The CDR3 covers 14 residues. CDR3 residues: CASAPGLAGNEQFF. CDR3 DNA sequence: TGTGCCAGCGCGCCGGGACTAGCGGGCAATGAGCAGTTCTTC.

This sequence joins TRBV7-3 and TRBJ2-3, with 8 bases that match TRBD2. This CDR3 has 13 amino acids. The V gene's germline CDR1 is SGHTA and CDR2 FQGTGA. With 5 bases clipped from V and 7 bases from J, the junction kept 5 bases outside the gene matches. CDR3 residues: CASSILAGHTQYF. CDR3 coding DNA: TGTGCCAGCAGCATATTAGCGGGGCATACGCAGTATTTT.

The CDR3 bases are TGTGCCAGCAGCCCCCGACTCGACAGGGGCACTGAAGCTTTCTTT. Translated: CASSPRLDRGTEAFF. The chain joins TRBV7-9 to TRBJ1-1; 8 bases align to TRBD1. V shed 5 bases and J 4 bases; nucleotides not matched to a gene: 9. CDR1 and CDR2 from the germline V gene are SEHNR and FQNEAQ (reference sequence). This CDR3 is 15 amino acids long.

V usage is TRBV27 and J usage is TRBJ2-1; 14 nucleotides align to TRBD2. Germline lookup yields CDR1 MNHEY and CDR2 SMNVEV (reference sequence). CDR3 length: 14 residues. Trimming at V came to 8 bases and at J to 6 bases, leaving 3 bases not matched to a gene. The CDR3 loop reads CASVGLAGANEQFF. CDR3 sequence (DNA): TGTGCCAGCGTGGGACTAGCGGGAGCCAATGAGCAGTTCTTC.

The chain has TRBV5-8 and TRBJ1-1; TRBD1 matches at 7 bases. V lost 3 bases and J lost 0; bases outside the gene matches: 2. CDR1 SGHTS and CDR2 YDEGEE come from the germline V gene. The CDR3 runs to 14 residues. The CDR3 spells CASSSGQLNTEAFF. As DNA, the CDR3 is TGTGCCAGCAGCTCGGGACAGTTGAACACTGAAGCTTTCTTT.

As DNA, the CDR3 is TGTGCCAGCAGTAGGGACGGAGGGTGGAATTCACCCCTCCACTTT. Protein: CASSRDGGWNSPLHF. The chain links TRBV5-6 to TRBJ1-6; the D gene is possibly TRBD1 (5 bases). Trimming pared 5 bases from V and 7 bases from J, leaving 16 bases between. The CDR3 is 15 amino acids. Germline V gene data show CDR1 as SGHDT and CDR2 as YYEEEE.

The chain couples TRBV19 to TRBJ2-3; TRBD2 aligns across 10 bases. This CDR3 comprises 14 residues. J was trimmed by 1 base and V by 10 bases; bases with no gene match: 5. Germline CDR1 LNHDA, CDR2 SQIVND (reference sequence). The CDR3 reads CATRLAGGTDTQYF. In DNA form, the CDR3 reads TGTGCCACCCGCCTAGCGGGAGGCACAGATACGCAGTATTTT.

This chain joins TRBV30 and TRBJ1-1; tentative D call: TRBD1 (6 bases). The CDR3 sequence is 15 residues long. Germline CDR1 is GTSNPN and CDR2 is SVGIG (reference sequence). Trimming removed 0 bases from V and 4 bases from J, with 15 bases in between. As DNA, the CDR3 is TGTGCCTGGAGTGTATGGGGGGGGCGCGGCACTGAAGCTTTCTTT. Its translation is CAWSVWGGRGTEAFF.

The J gene is TRBJ1-2, the V gene TRBV15; 9 bases match TRBD1. The CDR3 extends over 16 amino acids. V gave up 1 base and J gave up 6 bases; unmatched junction bases: 9. Per the germline V gene, CDR1 is LNHNV and CDR2 is YYDKDF (reference sequence). CDR3 loop: CATSRAGTGRWNGYTF. Written as DNA, the CDR3 is TGTGCCACCAGCAGAGCAGGGACAGGGAGATGGAATGGCTACACCTTC. Combining the CDR3 with reference TRBV15 and TRBJ1-2 gives the whole variable domain DAMVIQNPRYQVTQFGKPVTLSCSQTLNHNVMYWYQQKSSQAPKLLFHYYDKDFNNEADTPDNFQSRRPNTSFCFLDIRSPGLGDTAMYLCATSRAGTGRWNGYTFGSGTRLTVV.

A single count supports this clone. The rearrangement links TRBV4-2 to TRBJ1-3; D might be TRBD1 (5 bases). CDR1 is LGHNA and CDR2 is YNFKEQ in the germline V gene. Deletions cut 8 bases from V and 5 bases from J, with 19 bases between. CDR3 length equals 15 residues. The CDR3 loop is CASGWGDHTRNTIYF. DNA for the CDR3: TGTGCCAGCGGGTGGGGGGACCACACGCGAAACACCATATATTTT.

The chain employs TRBV30 and TRBJ1-2, with 9 bases aligning to TRBD1. The germline V gene has CDR1 GTSNPN and CDR2 SVGIG (reference sequence). The CDR3 runs 17 residues. With 4 bases clipped from V and 1 base from J, the junction kept 13 bases outside the gene matches. Here the CDR3 reads CAWTGAGQGWSNYGYTF. The CDR3 nucleotides are TGTGCCTGGACGGGAGCAGGACAGGGGTGGAGTAACTATGGCTACACCTTC.

The chain combines TRBV15 with TRBJ2-3, with 7 bases fitting TRBD1. Germline-derived CDR1 and CDR2 are LNHNV and YYDKDF (reference sequence). CDR3 length equals 16 residues. The J segment lost 1 base and the V segment lost 5 bases, leaving 9 bases of the junction unmatched. The CDR3 here is CATSATRGIGTDTQYF. CDR3 DNA: TGTGCCACCAGCGCGACCAGGGGGATTGGCACAGATACGCAGTATTTT.

V gene TRBV4-1 combines with J gene TRBJ1-6; 8 positions match TRBD1. J lost 2 bases, V lost 3 bases, and 3 bases had no gene match. Germline V gene data show CDR1 as MGHRA and CDR2 as YSYEKL. The CDR3 contains 16 residues. CDR3 loop: CASSQAGGAYNSPLHF. The CDR3 nucleotides read TGCGCCAGCAGCCAGGCAGGGGGCGCCTATAATTCACCCCTCCACTTT.

The V gene is TRBV7-9, the J gene TRBJ2-3, with a tentative D call TRBD2 (6 bases). Germline V gene lookup returns CDR1 SEHNR and CDR2 FQNEAQ (reference sequence). This CDR3 has 17 residues. V was cut by 2 bases and J by 5 bases, with 20 bases left in between. CDR3 nucleotides: TGTGCCAGCAGCTTATACGGCACTGGGACTGGTGGAGATACGCAGTATTTT. The encoded protein is CASSLYGTGTGGDTQYF.

V gene TRBV6-1 combines with J gene TRBJ2-2; 9 nucleotides line up with TRBD1. The CDR3 is 15 residues long. V lost 6 bases and J lost 7; bases outside the gene matches: 9. Germline CDR1 MNHNS, CDR2 SASEGT. The CDR3 bases are TGTGCCAGCAGAGGGACGGACAGGGGTGTCGGGGAGCTGTTTTTT. This encodes CASRGTDRGVGELFF.

The chain employs TRBV5-6 and TRBJ2-7; the match to TRBD2 covers 10 bases. Germline V gene sequence: CDR1 SGHDT, CDR2 YYEEEE. Losses at the gene ends were 4 bases for V and 5 bases for J; bases not matched to a gene: 9. The CDR3 has 15 amino acids. CDR3 sequence (DNA): TGTGCCAGCAGCCCAGCGGGAGGGCCTAGGAACGAGCAGTACTTC. This codes for CASSPAGGPRNEQYF.

This clone was seen a handful of times. The chain uses TRBV2 and TRBJ2-7; 8 nucleotides align to TRBD2. The CDR3 runs 11 residues. Germline-derived CDR1 and CDR2 are SNHLY and FYNNEI. The junction had 7 bases not matched to a gene; V was cut back by 6 bases and J by 12 bases. This CDR3 reads CASRTGLVPYF. The CDR3 DNA is TGTGCCAGCAGGACGGGACTAGTTCCGTACTTC.

The chain has TRBV19 and TRBJ2-1; tentatively, D is TRBD2 (6 bases). This CDR3 has 16 residues. Germline CDR1 reads LNHDA; CDR2 reads SQIVND (reference sequence). V was shortened by 5 bases and J by 4 bases, with 18 bases between the two germline ends. The CDR3 bases are TGTGCCAGTAGTGACGGCGGGGCAGGACGTTACAATGAGCAGTTCTTC. The encoded protein is CASSDGGAGRYNEQFF.